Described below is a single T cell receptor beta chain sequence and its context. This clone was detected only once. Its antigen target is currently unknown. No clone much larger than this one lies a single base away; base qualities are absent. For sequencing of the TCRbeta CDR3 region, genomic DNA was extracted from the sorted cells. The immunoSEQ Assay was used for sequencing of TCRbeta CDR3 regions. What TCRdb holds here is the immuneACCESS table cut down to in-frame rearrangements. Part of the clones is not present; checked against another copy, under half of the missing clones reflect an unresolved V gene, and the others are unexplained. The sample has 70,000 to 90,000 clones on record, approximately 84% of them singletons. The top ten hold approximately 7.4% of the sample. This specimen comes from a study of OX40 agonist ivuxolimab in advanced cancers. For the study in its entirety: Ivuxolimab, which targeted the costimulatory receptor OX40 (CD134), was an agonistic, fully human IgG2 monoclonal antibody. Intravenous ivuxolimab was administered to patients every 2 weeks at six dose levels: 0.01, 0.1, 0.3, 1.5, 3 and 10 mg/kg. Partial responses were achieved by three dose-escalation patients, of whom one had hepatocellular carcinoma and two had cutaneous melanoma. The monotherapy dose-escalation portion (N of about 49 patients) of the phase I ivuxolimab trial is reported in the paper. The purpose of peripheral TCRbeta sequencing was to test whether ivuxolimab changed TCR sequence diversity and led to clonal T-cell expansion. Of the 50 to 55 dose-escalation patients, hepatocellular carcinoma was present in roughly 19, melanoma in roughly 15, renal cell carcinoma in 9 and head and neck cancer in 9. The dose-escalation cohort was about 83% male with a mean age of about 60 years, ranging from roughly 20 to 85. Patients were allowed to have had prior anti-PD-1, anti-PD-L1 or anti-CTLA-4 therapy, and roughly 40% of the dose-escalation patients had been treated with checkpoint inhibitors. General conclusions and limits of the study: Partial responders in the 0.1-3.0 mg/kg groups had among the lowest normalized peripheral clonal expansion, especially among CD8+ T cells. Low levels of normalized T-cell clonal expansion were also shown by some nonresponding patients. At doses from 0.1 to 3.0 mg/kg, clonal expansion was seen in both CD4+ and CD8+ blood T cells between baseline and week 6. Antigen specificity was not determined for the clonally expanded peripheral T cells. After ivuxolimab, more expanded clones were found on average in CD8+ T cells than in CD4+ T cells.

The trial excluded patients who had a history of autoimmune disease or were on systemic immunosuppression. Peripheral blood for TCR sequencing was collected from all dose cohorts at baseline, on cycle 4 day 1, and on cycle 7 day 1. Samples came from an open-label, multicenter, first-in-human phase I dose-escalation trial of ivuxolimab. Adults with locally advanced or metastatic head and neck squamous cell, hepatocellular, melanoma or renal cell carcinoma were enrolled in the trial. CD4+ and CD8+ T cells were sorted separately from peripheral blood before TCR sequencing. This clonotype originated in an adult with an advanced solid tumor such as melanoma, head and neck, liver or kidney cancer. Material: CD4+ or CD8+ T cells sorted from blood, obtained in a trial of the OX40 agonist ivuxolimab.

CDR3 loop: CASSTRLAGGSYNEQFF. The DNA sequence is TGTGCCAGCAGCACAAGACTAGCGGGAGGCTCCTACAATGAGCAGTTCTTC. The rearranged chain carries TRBV5-4 and TRBJ2-1, and 13 junction bases match TRBD2. Germline trimming: 4 bases from V, 0 bases from J; junction bases outside gene matches: 4. Based on the germline V gene (reference sequence), the CDR1 and CDR2 sequences are SGHNT and YYREEE. The CDR3 covers 17 residues, taking in both the cysteine and the phenylalanine. The DNA shown is the 51-base CDR3, in frame from base 1.